These 5 T cell receptor beta chains were sequenced from one sample in a study of T cells expressing NK-cell markers. TCRdb reanalyzed the 5' RACE reads, giving one entry per CDR3 protein sequence and no DNA. The sample has 450,000 to 600,000 distinct CDR3 sequences, and its top ten clones hold under 4.5%. Source material: blood T cells: a sorted CD56 or NKG2C T cell subset, CD4+ or CD8+ T cells, or bulk PBMC T cells (not recorded which). The source is a man between 18 and 35 years old in good health.

The chain uses TRBV5-5 and TRBJ2-1; TCRdb returns TRBD1, unconfirmable since there is no DNA. From germline, CDR1 is SGHKS and CDR2 YYEKEE (reference sequence). The CDR3 is made up of 13 amino acids. CDR3 residues: CASSKTGYNEQFF.

This rearrangement joins TRBV4-1 to TRBJ2-1; lacking DNA, the TRBD2 call made by TCRdb goes unchecked. The length of the CDR3 is 13 residues. CDR1 and CDR2 from the germline V gene are MGHRA and YSYEKL. CDR3 region: CASSRPSRVGQFF.

V and J are TRBV6-5 and TRBJ2-2; the TRBD1 assignment by TCRdb is unverifiable without DNA. The V gene's germline CDR1 is MNHEY and CDR2 SVGAGI. The CDR3 loop spans 16 amino acids. CDR3: CASSYFSRGATGELFF.

The chain is built from TRBV7-2 and TRBJ2-7; TCRdb names TRBD2, which stays unverified in the absence of DNA. The CDR3 totals 17 residues. Germline assignment: CDR1 SGHTA and CDR2 FQGNSA. The chain's CDR3 is CASSSRLAGGTMGEQYF.

The chain combines TRBV7-9 with TRBJ2-3. Germline V gene sequence: CDR1 SEHNR, CDR2 FQNEAQ (reference sequence). The CDR3 extends over 15 amino acids. CDR3 region: CASSLSGYSTDTQYF.